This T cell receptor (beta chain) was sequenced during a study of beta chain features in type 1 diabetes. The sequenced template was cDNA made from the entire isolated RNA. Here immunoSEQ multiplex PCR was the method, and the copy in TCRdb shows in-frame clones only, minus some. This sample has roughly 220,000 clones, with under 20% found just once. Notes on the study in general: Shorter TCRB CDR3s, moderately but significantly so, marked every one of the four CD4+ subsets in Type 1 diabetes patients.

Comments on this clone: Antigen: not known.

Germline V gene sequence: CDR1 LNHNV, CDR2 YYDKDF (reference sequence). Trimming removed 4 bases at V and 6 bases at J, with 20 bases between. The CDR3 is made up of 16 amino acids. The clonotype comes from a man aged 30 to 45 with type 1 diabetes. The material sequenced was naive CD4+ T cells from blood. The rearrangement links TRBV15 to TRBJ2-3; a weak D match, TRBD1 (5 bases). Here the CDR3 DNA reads TGTGCCACCAGCATAACGAAGGCTCAGGGATCGGATACGCAGTATTTT. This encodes CATSITKAQGSDTQYF.